These 5 T cell receptor beta chains originate from one sample sequenced in a study of blood T cell repertoires in COVID-19. Sequencing was performed with immunoSEQ multiplex PCR; in TCRdb, only in-frame clones are kept and a portion is missing. Of approximately 500,000 clones detected, around 90% appear once; the ten largest clones hold roughly 8%. The sequencing input was peripheral blood. These receptors came from a woman in her forties or fifties with COVID-19, enrolled during active disease.

CDR3 region: CATSDPRQGKIYNEQFF. The CDR3 DNA reads as TGTGCCACCAGTGACCCACGACAGGGTAAAATCTACAATGAGCAGTTCTTC. The gene calls are TRBV24-1 and TRBJ2-1, with 7 bases matching TRBD1. There are 17 residues in the CDR3. CDR1 and CDR2 from the germline V gene are KGHDR and SFDVKD. V lost 4 bases to trimming and J lost 3 bases; unmatched junction nucleotides: 11.

In its sample, this clone was seen a few times. The chain recombines TRBV18 with TRBJ1-1; maybe TRBD1 (5 bases). From germline, CDR1 is KGHSH and CDR2 LQKENI. This CDR3 spans 15 amino acids. V was trimmed by 0 bases and J by 4 bases, leaving 12 bases between them. In DNA form, the CDR3 reads TGTGCCAGCTCACCACCGGGGGGGAGGGTCACTGAAGCTTTCTTT. It codes for CASSPPGGRVTEAFF.

The chain employs TRBV7-3 and TRBJ1-6, with a tentative D call TRBD1 (5 bases). The CDR3 has 14 residues. The V end was cut by 4 bases, the J end by 5 bases, with 9 bases between. Germline loops: CDR1 SGHTA, CDR2 FQGTGA. This CDR3 is CASSYGGDNSPLHF. CDR3 coding DNA: TGTGCCAGCAGCTACGGGGGGGATAATTCACCCCTCCACTTT.

The rearrangement links TRBV5-8 to TRBJ1-2, with 12 bases that match TRBD1. CDR3 length equals 15 residues. Germline assignment: CDR1 SGHTS and CDR2 YDEGEE. Trimming removed 3 bases from V and 3 bases from J; junction bases left unmatched: 3. This chain's CDR3 is CASSWGQGADYGYTF. The CDR3 DNA reads as TGTGCCAGCAGCTGGGGACAGGGGGCTGACTATGGCTACACCTTC.

V and J are TRBV6-5 and TRBJ2-5; D uncertain. This CDR3 region has 13 residues. Deletions cut 7 bases from V and 2 bases from J, with 11 bases between. Germline V gene lookup returns CDR1 MNHEY and CDR2 SVGAGI. The CDR3 bases are TGTGCCAGCAATACAGTAACACAAGAGACCCAGTACTTC. Translated: CASNTVTQETQYF.